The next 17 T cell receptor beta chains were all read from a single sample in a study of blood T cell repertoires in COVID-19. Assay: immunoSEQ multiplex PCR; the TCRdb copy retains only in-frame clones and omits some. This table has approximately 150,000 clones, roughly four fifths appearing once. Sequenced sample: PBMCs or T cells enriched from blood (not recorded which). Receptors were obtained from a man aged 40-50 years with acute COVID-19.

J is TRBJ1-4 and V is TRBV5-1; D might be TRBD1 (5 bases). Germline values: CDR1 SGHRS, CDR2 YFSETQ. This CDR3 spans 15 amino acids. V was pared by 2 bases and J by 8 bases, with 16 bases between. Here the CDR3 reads CASSFTGTGDEKLFF. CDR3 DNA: TGCGCCAGCAGCTTTACCGGGACGGGGGACGAAAAACTGTTTTTT. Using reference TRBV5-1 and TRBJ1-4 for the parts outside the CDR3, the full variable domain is KAGVTQTPRYLIKTRGQQVTLSCSPISGHRSVSWYQQTPGQGLQFLFEYFSETQRNKGNFPGRFSGRQFSNSRSEMNVSTLELGDSALYLCASSFTGTGDEKLFFGSGTQLSVL.

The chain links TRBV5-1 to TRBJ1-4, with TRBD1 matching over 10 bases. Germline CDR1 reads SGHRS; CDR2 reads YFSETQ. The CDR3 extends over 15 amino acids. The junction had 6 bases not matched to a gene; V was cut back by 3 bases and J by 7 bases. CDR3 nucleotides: TGCGCCAGCAGCTCAGCCGGGACAGGGGCTGAAAAACTGTTTTTT. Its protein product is CASSSAGTGAEKLFF. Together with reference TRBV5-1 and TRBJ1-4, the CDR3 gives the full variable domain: KAGVTQTPRYLIKTRGQQVTLSCSPISGHRSVSWYQQTPGQGLQFLFEYFSETQRNKGNFPGRFSGRQFSNSRSEMNVSTLELGDSALYLCASSSAGTGAEKLFFGSGTQLSVL.

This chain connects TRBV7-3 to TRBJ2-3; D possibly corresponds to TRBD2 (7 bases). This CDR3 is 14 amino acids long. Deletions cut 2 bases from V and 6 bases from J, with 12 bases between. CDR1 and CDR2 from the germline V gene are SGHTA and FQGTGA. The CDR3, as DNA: TGTGCCAGCAGCTTAGGGGGGGCACGGGATACGCAGTATTTT. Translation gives CASSLGGARDTQYF.

The CDR3 coding sequence is TGTGCCAGCAGCTTGGACAGGGACCCTGAAGCTTTCTTT. Residues: CASSLDRDPEAFF. This rearrangement joins TRBV5-4 to TRBJ1-1, with D possibly matching TRBD1 (6 bases). Trimming removed 0 bases from V and 6 bases from J, with 9 bases in between. In germline, CDR1 is SGHNT, CDR2 YYREEE (reference sequence). The CDR3 is 13 residues long.

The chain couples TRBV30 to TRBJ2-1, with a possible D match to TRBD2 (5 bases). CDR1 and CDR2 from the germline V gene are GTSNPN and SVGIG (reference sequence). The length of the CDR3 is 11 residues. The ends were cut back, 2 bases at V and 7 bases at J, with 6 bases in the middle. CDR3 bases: TGTGCCTGGAGTCGGGGTAATGAGCAGTTCTTC. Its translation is CAWSRGNEQFF.

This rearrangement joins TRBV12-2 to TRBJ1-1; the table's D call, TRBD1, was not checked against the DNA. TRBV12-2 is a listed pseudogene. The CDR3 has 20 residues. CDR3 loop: CASRLELRRDSRPPNTEAFF. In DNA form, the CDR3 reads TGTGCAAGTCGCTTAGAACTACGTAGGGACAGCAGGCCCCCGAACACTGAAGCTTTCTTT.

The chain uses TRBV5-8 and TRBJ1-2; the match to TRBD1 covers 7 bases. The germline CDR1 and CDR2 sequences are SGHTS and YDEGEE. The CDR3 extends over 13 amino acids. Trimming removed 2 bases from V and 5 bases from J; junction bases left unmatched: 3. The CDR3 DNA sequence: TGTGCCAGCAGCTTAACAGGGGCGTATGGCTACACCTTC. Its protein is CASSLTGAYGYTF.

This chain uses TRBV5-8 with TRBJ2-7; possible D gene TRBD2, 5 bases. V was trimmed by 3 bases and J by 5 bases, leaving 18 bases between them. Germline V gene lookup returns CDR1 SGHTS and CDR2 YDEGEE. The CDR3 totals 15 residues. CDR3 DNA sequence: TGTGCCAGCAGCTCCGCGGGTTCTGGGGTCCACGAGCAGTACTTC. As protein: CASSSAGSGVHEQYF.

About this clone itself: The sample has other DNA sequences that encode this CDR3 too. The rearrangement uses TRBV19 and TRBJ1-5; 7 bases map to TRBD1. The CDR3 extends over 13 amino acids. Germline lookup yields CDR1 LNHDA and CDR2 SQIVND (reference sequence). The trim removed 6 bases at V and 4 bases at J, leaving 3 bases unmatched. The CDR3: CASSRQGNQPQHF. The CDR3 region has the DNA TGTGCCAGTAGCCGACAGGGTAATCAGCCCCAGCATTTT.

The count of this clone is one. The CDR3 sequence: CASSSYTEAFF. CDR3 DNA: TGTGCCAGCAGCTCTTATACTGAAGCTTTCTTT. The chain combines TRBV5-6 with TRBJ1-1; D call uncertain. V lost 3 bases and J lost 5, with 5 bases in between. The CDR3 spans 11 residues. CDR1 is SGHDT, CDR2 YYEEEE, per germline.

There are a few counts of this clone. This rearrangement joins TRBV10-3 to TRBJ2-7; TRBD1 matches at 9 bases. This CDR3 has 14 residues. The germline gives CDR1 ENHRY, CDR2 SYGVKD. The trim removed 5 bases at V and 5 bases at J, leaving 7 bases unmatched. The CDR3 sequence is CAISSGTGLHEQYF. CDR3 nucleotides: TGTGCCATCAGTTCCGGGACAGGGCTCCACGAGCAGTACTTC.

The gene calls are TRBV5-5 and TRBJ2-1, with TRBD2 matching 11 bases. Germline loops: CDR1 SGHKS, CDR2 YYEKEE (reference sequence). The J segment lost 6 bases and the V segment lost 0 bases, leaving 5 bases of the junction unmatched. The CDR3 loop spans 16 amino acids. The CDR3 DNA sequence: TGTGCCAGCAGCTTGGGTAGCGGGAGGGCCAGCAATGAGCAGTTCTTC. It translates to CASSLGSGRASNEQFF.

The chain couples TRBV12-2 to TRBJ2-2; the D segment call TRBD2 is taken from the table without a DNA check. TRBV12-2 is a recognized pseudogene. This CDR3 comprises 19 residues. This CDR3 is CASRLEGLVGTFATGELFF. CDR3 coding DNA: TGTGCAAGTCGCTTAGAGGGACTAGTTGGGACTTTTGCCACCGGGGAGCTGTTTTTT.

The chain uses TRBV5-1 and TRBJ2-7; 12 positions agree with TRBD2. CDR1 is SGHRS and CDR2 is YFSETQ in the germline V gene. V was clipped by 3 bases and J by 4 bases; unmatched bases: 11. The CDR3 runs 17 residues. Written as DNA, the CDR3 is TGCGCCAGCAGCTCCCGGACTAGCGGGAATCTAGGGTACGAGCAGTACTTC. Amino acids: CASSSRTSGNLGYEQYF.

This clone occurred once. The CDR3 region has the DNA TGTGCCAGCTCACCGCTAACAGTAAACACCGGGGAGCTGTTTTTT. Its translation is CASSPLTVNTGELFF. The rearrangement links TRBV18 to TRBJ2-2, with no clear D. The germline V gene encodes CDR1 KGHSH and CDR2 LQKENI. Trimming removed 3 bases at V and 2 bases at J, with 10 bases between. The CDR3 contains 15 residues.

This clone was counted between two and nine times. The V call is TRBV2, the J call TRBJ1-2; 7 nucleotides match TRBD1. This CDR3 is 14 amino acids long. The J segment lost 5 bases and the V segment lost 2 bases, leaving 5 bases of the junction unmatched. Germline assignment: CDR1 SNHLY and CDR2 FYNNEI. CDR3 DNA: TGTGCCAGCAGTGAACAGGGGGAAAGTTATGGCTACACCTTC. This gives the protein CASSEQGESYGYTF.

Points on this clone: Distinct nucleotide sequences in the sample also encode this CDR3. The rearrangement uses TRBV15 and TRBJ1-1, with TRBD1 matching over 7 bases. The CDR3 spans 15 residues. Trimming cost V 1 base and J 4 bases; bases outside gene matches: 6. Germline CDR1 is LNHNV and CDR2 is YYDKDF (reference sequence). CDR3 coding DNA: TGTGCCACCAGCAGAGTAGGGGGCGCGGGCACTGAAGCTTTCTTT. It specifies CATSRVGGAGTEAFF.